The clone carrying this T cell receptor (beta chain) turned up a few times. V was clipped by 3 bases and J by 7 bases, with 12 bases between them. Germline CDR1 reads SGHTA; CDR2 reads FQGNSA. The CDR3 totals 13 residues. The data stem from a study of blood T cells in healthy people across ages. The authors ran a second PCR of about 6 to 11 cycles using a sample-barcoded 5' primer and a J-beta primer mix. TCRdb re-derived calls from the 5' RACE reads in MiXCR, one entry per CDR3 protein. The table lists about 680,000 distinct CDR3 sequences, roughly 50% of them singletons. Sequences were obtained from blood. The TCR originated in a woman aged 60 to 75 in good health. The V call is TRBV7-2, the J call TRBJ1-2, with D maybe TRBD1 (5 bases). CDR3 protein: CASSFREWGGYTF. The CDR3 DNA sequence: TGTGCCAGCAGCTTCAGGGAATGGGGTGGCTACACCTTC.